Below are 21 T cell receptor beta chains sequenced from a single sample in a study of blood T cell repertoires in COVID-19. TCRdb keeps only in-frame clones here, not all; method: immunoSEQ multiplex PCR. This sample has approximately 85,000 clones, with 90% found just once. Material: peripheral blood. The receptors shown here come from a woman over 75 with active or convalescent COVID-19.

The chain is built from TRBV7-8 and TRBJ2-1, with TRBD2 matching 7 bases. V shed 7 bases, J shed 3 bases, and the junction held 6 bases outside the gene matches. The germline V gene has CDR1 SGHVS and CDR2 FQNEAQ. The length of the CDR3 is 14 residues. The CDR3 coding sequence is TGTGCCAGCATCTCTAGCGGCCTCTACAATGAGCAGTTCTTC. Its translation is CASISSGLYNEQFF.

This chain joins TRBV28 and TRBJ1-5, with a possible D match to TRBD1 (5 bases). The germline V gene encodes CDR1 MDHEN and CDR2 SYDVKM. The CDR3 sequence is 13 residues long. V lost 5 bases, J lost 7 bases, and 12 bases lay in between. The CDR3 DNA reads as TGTGCCAGCAGTGGGGCTAGTAGACAGCCCCAGCATTTT. This sequence encodes CASSGASRQPQHF. The entire variable domain, with the rest obtained from reference TRBV28 and TRBJ1-5, is as follows: DVKVTQSSRYLVKRTGEKVFLECVQDMDHENMFWYRQDPGLGLRLIYFSYDVKMKEKGDIPEGYSVSREKKERFSLILESASTNQTSMYLCASSGASRQPQHFGDGTRLSIL.

This clone is a singleton in its sample. The gene calls are TRBV28 and TRBJ2-7; 7 nucleotides align to TRBD1. Germline CDR1 and CDR2: MDHEN and SYDVKM. The V and J ends lost 4 bases and 2 bases, in that order; junction bases with no gene match: 8. The CDR3 has 15 amino acids. CDR3 residues: CASSSTTGRAYEQYF. The CDR3 nucleotides read TGTGCCAGCAGTTCAACGACAGGGCGGGCCTACGAGCAGTACTTC.

This clone was seen more than once but under ten times. The genes are TRBV3-1 (or the pseudogene TRBV3-2) and TRBJ1-6, with D uncertain. V lost 5 bases to trimming and J lost 9 bases, with 14 bases between them. The CDR3 extends over 14 amino acids. Germline loops: CDR1 LGHDT, CDR2 YNNKEL (reference sequence). Here the CDR3 reads CASSGRVFGSPLHF. CDR3 DNA sequence: TGTGCCAGCAGCGGTCGGGTTTTCGGTTCACCCCTCCACTTT.

The chain links TRBV29-1 to TRBJ1-5; D remains ambiguous. In germline, CDR1 is SQVTM, CDR2 ANQGSEA. There are 11 residues in the CDR3. V lost 7 bases, J lost 3 bases, and 7 bases lay in between. The CDR3 loop reads CSAGNNQPQHF. In DNA, the CDR3 is TGCAGCGCCGGGAACAATCAGCCCCAGCATTTT.

The rearrangement joins TRBV18 to TRBJ1-5; D call uncertain. The CDR3 contains 14 residues. Germline V lookup: CDR1 KGHSH, CDR2 LQKENI. V dropped 2 bases and J dropped 5 bases, with 10 bases sitting between them. CDR3 residues: CASSPASPDQPQHF. Written as DNA, the CDR3 is TGTGCCAGCTCACCAGCGTCGCCTGATCAGCCCCAGCATTTT. Supplemented by reference TRBV18 and TRBJ1-5, the full variable domain reads NAGVMQNPRHLVRRRGQEARLRCSPMKGHSHVYWYRQLPEEGLKFMVYLQKENIIDESGMPKERFSAEFPKEGPSILRIQQVVRGDSAAYFCASSPASPDQPQHFGDGTRLSIL.

This chain links TRBV19 with TRBJ2-1, with 7 bases fitting TRBD1. Germline CDR1 and CDR2: LNHDA and SQIVND (reference sequence). Trimming took 7 bases from V and 3 from J; bases not matched to a gene: 15. The CDR3 is made up of 17 amino acids. The CDR3 nucleotides are TGTGCCAGTACCTCATACCCCCGGGACAGAATCTACAATGAGCAGTTCTTC. Encoded protein: CASTSYPRDRIYNEQFF.

The rearrangement links TRBV19 to TRBJ1-5; tentatively, D is TRBD1 (6 bases). Looked up from germline, CDR1 is LNHDA and CDR2 is SQIVND (reference sequence). The CDR3 loop spans 17 amino acids. The V end lost 3 bases, the J end lost 0 bases, and 15 bases lay between the germline ends. CDR3 sequence: CASSMPRRQASNQPQHF. The CDR3 coding sequence is TGTGCCAGTAGTATGCCCCGTCGACAGGCTAGCAATCAGCCCCAGCATTTT.

This sequence joins TRBV3-1 (or the pseudogene TRBV3-2) and TRBJ1-5; D is perhaps TRBD1 (6 bases). Germline V lookup: CDR1 LGHDT, CDR2 YNNKEL (reference sequence). The V end lost 4 bases, the J end lost 6 bases, and 13 bases lay between the germline ends. CDR3 length: 14 residues. This CDR3 is CASSRAGEGQPQHF. CDR3 nucleotides: TGTGCCAGCAGCCGGGCAGGGGAAGGTCAGCCCCAGCATTTT.

The genes are TRBV19 and TRBJ2-2; tentatively, D is TRBD2 (6 bases). Germline V gene data show CDR1 as LNHDA and CDR2 as SQIVND (reference sequence). V was trimmed by 6 bases and J by 2 bases, leaving 10 bases between them. This CDR3 comprises 14 residues. CDR3: CASSRTKNTGELFF. CDR3 nucleotide sequence: TGTGCCAGTAGCCGGACTAAAAACACCGGGGAGCTGTTTTTT.

The chain carries TRBV10-3 and TRBJ2-1, with TRBD1 matching over 8 bases. V lost 11 bases, J lost 6 bases, and 12 bases stayed unmatched. This CDR3 spans 14 amino acids. Germline lookup yields CDR1 ENHRY and CDR2 SYGVKD. The CDR3 region has the DNA TGTGCCGCCGGCCAGGACAGGGATACCAATGAGCAGTTCTTC. Translating it yields CAAGQDRDTNEQFF.

This chain joins TRBV15 and TRBJ2-3, with D possibly TRBD1 on 7 matching bases. CDR1 is LNHNV, CDR2 YYDKDF, per germline (reference sequence). The CDR3 totals 16 residues. V was clipped by 0 bases and J by 3 bases, with 13 bases between them. The CDR3, as DNA: TGTGCCACCAGCAGAGATAATCCAGGGGGGACAGATACGCAGTATTTT. It yields the protein CATSRDNPGGTDTQYF.

The genes are TRBV3-1 (or the pseudogene TRBV3-2) and TRBJ1-3, with TRBD1 identical over 7 bases. The CDR3 is made up of 18 amino acids. Trimming at V came to 4 bases and at J to 2 bases, leaving 14 bases not matched to a gene. Germline V lookup: CDR1 LGHDT, CDR2 YNNKEL (reference sequence). This chain's CDR3 is CASSRSLKATGAGNTIYF. The DNA of the CDR3 is TGTGCCAGCAGCCGTAGTCTCAAGGCAACAGGGGCTGGAAACACCATATATTTT.

This chain uses TRBV27 with TRBJ2-7; D is ambiguous. The CDR3 covers 10 residues. V lost 10 bases and J lost 4, with 8 bases in between. Germline values: CDR1 MNHEY, CDR2 SMNVEV (reference sequence). CDR3 sequence (DNA): TGTGCCACCTTATCGTACGAGCAGTACTTC. Translated: CATLSYEQYF.

The chain couples TRBV7-2 to TRBJ2-5, with 14 bases lining up with TRBD2. The CDR3 covers 15 residues. CDR1 is SGHTA, CDR2 FQGNSA, per germline. V shed 3 bases, J shed 4 bases, and the junction held 1 base outside the gene matches. The CDR3 region is CASSFGTSGRETQYF. Here the CDR3 DNA reads TGTGCCAGCAGCTTCGGGACTAGCGGGAGAGAGACCCAGTACTTC. Together with reference TRBV7-2 and TRBJ2-5, the CDR3 gives the full variable domain: GAGVSQSPSNKVTEKGKDVELRCDPISGHTALYWYRQSLGQGLEFLIYFQGNSAPDKSGLPSDRFSAERTGGSVSTLTIQRTQQEDSAVYLCASSFGTSGRETQYFGPGTRLLVL.

The gene calls are TRBV28 and TRBJ2-7, with 11 bases fitting TRBD2. With 6 bases clipped from V and 6 bases from J, the junction kept 4 bases outside the gene matches. This CDR3 is built from 13 residues. The germline CDR1 and CDR2 sequences are MDHEN and SYDVKM. CDR3 sequence reads: CASRLAGGSEQYF. CDR3 nucleotide sequence: TGTGCCAGCAGGCTAGCGGGAGGCAGCGAGCAGTACTTC.

This clone showed up just a few times. The CDR3 sequence: CASSTGWDRGNEQFF. DNA of the CDR3: TGTGCCAGTAGTACGGGTTGGGACAGGGGGAATGAGCAGTTCTTC. This chain uses TRBV19 with TRBJ2-1, with TRBD1 matching 11 bases. CDR1 is LNHDA and CDR2 is SQIVND in the germline V gene (reference sequence). This CDR3 region has 15 residues. V lost 4 bases and J lost 7; bases outside the gene matches: 6.

The gene calls are TRBV19 and TRBJ2-5; 8 bases line up with TRBD2. V shed 3 bases and J 5 bases; nucleotides not matched to a gene: 14. In germline, CDR1 is LNHDA, CDR2 SQIVND (reference sequence). The CDR3 loop spans 17 amino acids. The CDR3 region has the DNA TGTGCCAGTAGTATGGGAGGAACGGGAGGGCCTAGTGAGACCCAGTACTTC. It specifies CASSMGGTGGPSETQYF.

The V call is TRBV5-4, the J call TRBJ2-1, with 8 bases fitting TRBD2. In germline, CDR1 is SGHNT, CDR2 YYREEE (reference sequence). CDR3 length: 14 residues. Unmatched junction bases numbered 5, after V lost 2 bases and J lost 7 bases. CDR3 in DNA: TGTGCCAGCAGCTTAAGGACTAGCTCTAATGAGCAGTTCTTC. As protein: CASSLRTSSNEQFF.

J is TRBJ1-1 and V is TRBV15; 11 nucleotides match TRBD1. With V trimmed by 1 base and J by 4 bases, 5 bases remained unmatched. The CDR3 spans 16 residues. The germline gives CDR1 LNHNV, CDR2 YYDKDF (reference sequence). The DNA of the CDR3 is TGTGCCACCAGCAGAGTAGTGGGGACAGGGGGCACTGAAGCTTTCTTT. Amino acids: CATSRVVGTGGTEAFF.

The V call is TRBV28, the J call TRBJ1-5; D is perhaps TRBD1 (5 bases). CDR1 is MDHEN and CDR2 is SYDVKM in the germline V gene. V gave up 7 bases and J gave up 11 bases, with 18 bases separating them. The CDR3 consists of 13 residues. The CDR3 sequence: CASTSGGNWAQHF. The CDR3 DNA is TGTGCCAGCACCTCGGGGGGGAATTGGGCCCAGCATTTT. The variable domain in full, completed from reference TRBV28 and TRBJ1-5, reads DVKVTQSSRYLVKRTGEKVFLECVQDMDHENMFWYRQDPGLGLRLIYFSYDVKMKEKGDIPEGYSVSREKKERFSLILESASTNQTSMYLCASTSGGNWAQHFGDGTRLSIL.